This TCR beta chain was documented in a study of blood T cells in healthy people across ages. Study-level information: Using template switching, researchers captured about one barcoded beta molecule for each two T cells. Whole-study results and caveats: Changes seen in expanded clonotypes were possibly confounded by donor CMV status left unknown.

This clonotype was recorded a few times. Its antigen is not known. The V and J ends lost 10 bases and 1 base respectively, with 17 bases between them. CDR3 size: 14 residues. Germline V lookup: CDR1 ENHRY, CDR2 SYGVKD. The use of a sample-barcoded 5' primer and a J-beta primer mix characterized a second PCR of roughly 6 to 11 cycles. Each CDR3 protein gets one entry after TCRdb re-called the 5' RACE reads with MiXCR. The sample has roughly 720,000 distinct CDR3 sequences; about 55% are singletons. No fewer than 5.5 micrograms of total RNA were isolated from every sample. The TCR was taken from a man older than 75 in good health. Material for sequencing was blood. The genes are TRBV10-3 and TRBJ2-7, with TRBD2 as a possible D gene (6 bases). Here the CDR3 reads CATGGLSPSYEQYF. As DNA, the CDR3 is TGTGCCACTGGGGGACTGAGCCCTTCCTACGAGCAGTACTTC.